The 31 T cell receptor beta chains reported below all come from one sample, sequenced in a study of blood T cell repertoires in COVID-19. Clones were read by immunoSEQ multiplex PCR, and TCRdb kept only the in-frame ones, dropping some. The table includes about 230,000 clones, just under 90% detected once. The source material was PBMCs or T cells enriched from blood (not recorded which). The receptors originated from a woman in her thirties with acute COVID-19.

The chain couples TRBV29-1 to TRBJ1-1; D perhaps matches TRBD1 (5 bases). Germline V gives CDR1 SQVTM, CDR2 ANQGSEA. V gave up 6 bases and J gave up 1 base, with 12 bases separating them. The CDR3 runs to 13 residues. The CDR3 DNA follows: TGCAGCGTCCTTACGGGGGGGAACACTGAAGCTTTCTTT. It yields the protein CSVLTGGNTEAFF.

The chain has TRBV15 and TRBJ2-2, with D perhaps TRBD2 (6 bases). The CDR3 runs to 14 residues. Germline V lookup: CDR1 LNHNV, CDR2 YYDKDF (reference sequence). V was trimmed by 2 bases and J by 6 bases, leaving 10 bases between them. CDR3 in DNA: TGTGCCACCAGCAGACCCGGGAGCGCCGGGGAGCTGTTTTTT. Protein: CATSRPGSAGELFF.

V usage is TRBV7-3 and J usage is TRBJ2-2; 12 nucleotides match TRBD1. This CDR3 is built from 16 residues. Germline loops: CDR1 SGHTA, CDR2 FQGTGA. V was pared by 3 bases and J by 6 bases, with 5 bases of the junction left unmatched. The CDR3 coding sequence is TGTGCCAGCAGCTTTAGGGACAGGGGGCTTTCCGGGGAGCTGTTTTTT. Its protein is CASSFRDRGLSGELFF. Variable domain in full (rest from reference TRBV7-3 and TRBJ2-2): GAGVSQTPSNKVTEKGKYVELRCDPISGHTALYWYRQSLGQGPEFLIYFQGTGAADDSGLPNDRFFAVRPEGSVSTLKIQRTERGDSAVYLCASSFRDRGLSGELFFGEGSRLTVL.

This sequence joins TRBV20-1 and TRBJ2-2, with 10 bases lining up with TRBD2. V dropped 3 bases and J dropped 5; count of bases not matched to a gene: 9. Germline loops: CDR1 DFQATT, CDR2 SNEGSKA (reference sequence). The CDR3 is 16 residues long. The CDR3 region is CSASGVAGGITGELFF. In nucleotides, the CDR3 is TGCAGTGCTAGTGGGGTAGCGGGGGGCATAACCGGGGAGCTGTTTTTT.

The V call is TRBV6-5, the J call TRBJ1-1; D call uncertain. The V end lost 6 bases, the J end lost 0 bases, and 11 bases lay between the germline ends. From germline, CDR1 is MNHEY and CDR2 SVGAGI. This CDR3 has 14 residues. CDR3 coding DNA: TGTGCCAGCAGAACAGCCATCATGAACACTGAAGCTTTCTTT. This sequence encodes CASRTAIMNTEAFF.

Here the CDR3 reads CASSPTALRHLNTEAFF. The CDR3 nucleotides are TGTGCCAGCAGTCCTACGGCCCTGAGACACCTGAACACTGAAGCTTTCTTT. The chain links TRBV6-6 to TRBJ1-1; no reliable D call. Trimming took off 5 bases at V and 0 bases at J, with 19 bases between the two ends. The germline CDR1 and CDR2 sequences are MNHNY and SVGAGI (reference sequence). The CDR3 is 17 residues long.

J is TRBJ1-1 and V is TRBV10-1, with 7 nucleotides matching TRBD1. The CDR3 sequence is 12 residues long. Germline V gene data show CDR1 as WNHNN and CDR2 as SYGVQD (reference sequence). V shed 3 bases and J 7 bases; nucleotides not matched to a gene: 2. The CDR3 coding sequence is TGCGCCAGCAGTGAAGGGGGCGGTGAAGCTTTCTTT. It is translated as CASSEGGGEAFF.

This clone has just one count. The chain joins TRBV7-7 to TRBJ2-2; 12 bases line up with TRBD1. Per the germline V gene, CDR1 is SSHAT and CDR2 is FNYEAQ (reference sequence). This CDR3 contains 16 residues. Unmatched junction bases numbered 9, after V lost 6 bases and J lost 7 bases. The CDR3 here is CASRPPGQGAGGELFF. In DNA form, the CDR3 reads TGTGCCAGCAGACCCCCGGGACAGGGGGCCGGCGGGGAGCTGTTTTTT.

This clone was seen once. The chain is built from TRBV28 and TRBJ1-3; D remains ambiguous. The CDR3 totals 14 residues. From germline, CDR1 is MDHEN and CDR2 SYDVKM. V was trimmed by 6 bases and J by 2 bases, leaving 11 bases between them. CDR3 DNA: TGTGCCAGCAGCCCCCCGGGAACTGGAAACACCATATATTTT. As protein: CASSPPGTGNTIYF.

This chain uses TRBV27 with TRBJ1-1; 7 positions match TRBD1. The CDR3 loop spans 17 amino acids. Germline loops: CDR1 MNHEY, CDR2 SMNVEV (reference sequence). J was trimmed by 0 bases and V by 5 bases; bases with no gene match: 12. CDR3: CASSPGQDYTMNTEAFF. In DNA, the CDR3 is TGTGCCAGCAGTCCAGGACAGGATTATACCATGAACACTGAAGCTTTCTTT.

The chain joins TRBV7-8 to TRBJ2-2; tentatively, D is TRBD2 (6 bases). CDR3 size: 14 residues. CDR1 SGHVS and CDR2 FQNEAQ come from the germline V gene. The V end lost 7 bases, the J end lost 4 bases, and 13 bases lay between the germline ends. CDR3 loop: CASILWRVTGELFF. Written as DNA, the CDR3 is TGTGCCAGCATTCTCTGGAGGGTCACCGGGGAGCTGTTTTTT.

The V and J genes are TRBV3-1 (or the pseudogene TRBV3-2) and TRBJ2-5, with D possibly being TRBD1 (6 bases). Trimming shortened V by 1 base and J by 3 bases, and 9 bases separated the two germline ends. This CDR3 has 14 amino acids. Germline CDR1 reads LGHDT; CDR2 reads YNNKEL (reference sequence). CDR3 protein: CASSQGGPEETQYF. For the CDR3, the DNA is TGTGCCAGCAGCCAAGGGGGGCCGGAAGAGACCCAGTACTTC.

This clone occurred once. The chain couples TRBV3-1 (or the pseudogene TRBV3-2) to TRBJ1-2, with 9 positions matching TRBD1. This CDR3 contains 15 residues. V lost 5 bases and J lost 5; bases outside the gene matches: 9. Per germline, CDR1 LGHDT and CDR2 YNNKEL (reference sequence). The CDR3 coding sequence is TGTGCCAGCAGCGTACTCCGGGACAGGGCATATGGCTACACCTTC. Its translation: CASSVLRDRAYGYTF.

The CDR3 DNA sequence: TGTGCCAGCAGCCTCTTCTGGCGGGATCAAGAGACCCAGTACTTC. As protein: CASSLFWRDQETQYF. V and J are TRBV7-2 and TRBJ2-5; D is perhaps TRBD2 (6 bases). This CDR3 has 15 amino acids. From germline, CDR1 is SGHTA and CDR2 FQGNSA. V lost 5 bases, J lost 2 bases, and 15 bases lay in between.

The CDR3 spells CASSWSPDIPGNTIYF. The CDR3 nucleotides read TGTGCCAGCAGCTGGAGCCCGGACATCCCTGGAAACACCATATATTTT. The chain is built from TRBV5-5 and TRBJ1-3, with TRBD1 as a possible D gene (5 bases). CDR3 length equals 16 residues. Trimming pared 3 bases from V and 2 bases from J, leaving 15 bases between. CDR1 and CDR2 (germline): SGHKS, YYEKEE (reference sequence).

V is TRBV7-2 and J is TRBJ1-2; 7 bases are a match to TRBD1. The germline V gene has CDR1 SGHTA and CDR2 FQGNSA. This CDR3 region has 16 residues. With V trimmed by 5 bases and J by 4 bases, 13 bases remained unmatched. The chain's CDR3 is CASSMTGQPNLYGYTF. The CDR3 DNA reads as TGTGCCAGCAGCATGACGGGACAGCCTAACCTCTATGGCTACACCTTC. Using reference TRBV7-2 and TRBJ1-2 for the parts outside the CDR3, the full variable domain is GAGVSQSPSNKVTEKGKDVELRCDPISGHTALYWYRQSLGQGLEFLIYFQGNSAPDKSGLPSDRFSAERTGGSVSTLTIQRTQQEDSAVYLCASSMTGQPNLYGYTFGSGTRLTVV.

This chain joins TRBV4-1 and TRBJ2-3; weak D call: TRBD1 (7 bases). CDR1 and CDR2 from the germline V gene are MGHRA and YSYEKL. CDR3 length: 17 amino acids. The V end lost 4 bases, the J end lost 2 bases, and 19 bases lay between the germline ends. This CDR3 reads CASSRGLGGGDTDTQYF. Here the CDR3 DNA reads TGCGCCAGCAGCCGCGGTCTAGGGGGCGGGGACACAGATACGCAGTATTTT.

V gene TRBV2 combines with J gene TRBJ1-1, with unresolved D. Trimming removed 6 bases at V and 6 bases at J, with 17 bases between. Per the germline V gene, CDR1 is SNHLY and CDR2 is FYNNEI. The length of the CDR3 is 14 residues. The DNA of the CDR3 is TGTGCCAGCAGGGAGTACATAAATCAGCCTGAAGCTTTCTTT. Encoded protein: CASREYINQPEAFF. Together with reference TRBV2 and TRBJ1-1, the CDR3 gives the full variable domain: EPEVTQTPSHQVTQMGQEVILRCVPISNHLYFYWYRQILGQKVEFLVSFYNNEISEKSEIFDDQFSVERPDGSNFTLKIRSTKLEDSAMYFCASREYINQPEAFFGQGTRLTVV.

The CDR3 spells CASSLTGAASLEETQYF. The CDR3 DNA sequence: TGTGCCAGCAGCTTGACAGGGGCGGCCTCCCTTGAAGAGACCCAGTACTTC. This chain links TRBV5-6 with TRBJ2-5, with TRBD1 matching 7 bases. The CDR3 sequence is 17 residues long. Trimming cost V 1 base and J 3 bases; bases outside gene matches: 12. In germline, CDR1 is SGHDT, CDR2 YYEEEE.

A single count supports this clone. The chain is built from TRBV30 and TRBJ1-5; 7 bases align to TRBD1. The CDR3 contains 14 residues. Germline-derived CDR1 and CDR2 are GTSNPN and SVGIG (reference sequence). V dropped 0 bases and J dropped 6; count of bases not matched to a gene: 5. The CDR3 region is CAWSVRQGGQPQHF. CDR3 DNA: TGTGCCTGGAGTGTAAGGCAGGGGGGTCAGCCCCAGCATTTT. Based on the CDR3 plus reference TRBV30 and TRBJ1-5, the full variable domain is SQTIHQWPATLVQPVGSPLSLECTVEGTSNPNLYWYRQAAGRGLQLLFYSVGIGQISSEVPQNLSASRPQDRQFILSSKKLLLSDSGFYLCAWSVRQGGQPQHFGDGTRLSIL.

The V gene is TRBV7-9, the J gene TRBJ1-2; D is unclear. Trimming cost V 3 bases and J 3 bases, with 11 bases left between them. The CDR3 runs to 14 residues. The germline V gene has CDR1 SEHNR and CDR2 FQNEAQ (reference sequence). CDR3 sequence (DNA): TGTGCCAGCAGCTTGGTCCAGATCGACTATGGCTACACCTTC. It codes for CASSLVQIDYGYTF.

Of note for this clone: The same CDR3 also results from other DNA sequences found in this sample. CDR3 sequence (DNA): TGTGCCTGGAGCCCGGGGGGTTATAGCAATCAGCCCCAGCATTTT. It encodes CAWSPGGYSNQPQHF. The chain is built from TRBV30 and TRBJ1-5; TRBD1 might be the D (5 bases). Trimming cost V 3 bases and J 0 bases, with 12 bases left between them. The CDR3 covers 15 residues. The germline gives CDR1 GTSNPN, CDR2 SVGIG (reference sequence).

The chain links TRBV12-3 or TRBV12-4 to TRBJ2-3; D remains unclear. The length of the CDR3 is 11 residues. V lost 4 bases, J lost 6 bases, and 5 bases lay in between. CDR3 sequence: CASSSVDTQYF. The DNA of the CDR3 is TGTGCCAGCAGTTCCGTGGATACGCAGTATTTT.

The rearrangement links TRBV30 to TRBJ1-1, with 10 positions matching TRBD1. The trim removed 8 bases at V and 4 bases at J, leaving 4 bases unmatched. The germline gives CDR1 GTSNPN, CDR2 SVGIG (reference sequence). The CDR3 is made up of 12 amino acids. The CDR3 sequence is CAGTGEGTEAFF. CDR3 coding DNA: TGTGCCGGGACAGGGGAAGGCACTGAAGCTTTCTTT.

This clone occurred once. V gene TRBV2 combines with J gene TRBJ2-3; a weak D match, TRBD1 (6 bases). With 7 bases removed from V and 1 base from J, the gap between germline ends came to 6 bases. The V gene's germline CDR1 is SNHLY and CDR2 FYNNEI. The CDR3 spans 12 residues. The CDR3 coding sequence is TGTGCCAGCACAGGGGGCACAGATACGCAGTATTTT. Its protein is CASTGGTDTQYF.

V usage is TRBV10-1 and J usage is TRBJ2-1; D remains ambiguous. The CDR3 has 13 residues. Germline assignment: CDR1 WNHNN and CDR2 SYGVQD (reference sequence). V lost 7 bases and J lost 6, with 13 bases in between. Here the CDR3 reads CASNQNGGNEQFF. The DNA of the CDR3 is TGCGCCAGCAACCAAAACGGTGGCAATGAGCAGTTCTTC.

The V and J genes are TRBV12-2 and TRBJ2-1; the tabulated D call, TRBD2, remains unverified against the DNA. TRBV12-2 is tagged as a pseudogene. The CDR3 length is 13 residues. CDR3 in DNA: TGTGCAAGTCGCTCCGAGCGGTCGGGAGAGCAGTTCTTC. Its translation is CASRSERSGEQFF.

This clone was observed a handful of times. The chain joins TRBV2 to TRBJ2-1, with 7 bases lining up with TRBD2. The CDR3 has 14 amino acids. V gave up 7 bases and J gave up 1 base; unmatched junction bases: 4. Germline CDR1 reads SNHLY; CDR2 reads FYNNEI. DNA of the CDR3: TGTGCCAGCAAGGTAGCGGGTTCCTACAATGAGCAGTTCTTC. Protein sequence: CASKVAGSYNEQFF. Supplemented by reference TRBV2 and TRBJ2-1, the full variable domain reads EPEVTQTPSHQVTQMGQEVILRCVPISNHLYFYWYRQILGQKVEFLVSFYNNEISEKSEIFDDQFSVERPDGSNFTLKIRSTKLEDSAMYFCASKVAGSYNEQFFGPGTRLTVL.

The table lists this clone with a count of one. The CDR3 DNA follows: TGCAGCGTTGAAGACGGGACAGGGACCAACTATGGCTACACCTTC. Amino acids: CSVEDGTGTNYGYTF. The chain uses TRBV29-1 and TRBJ1-2; 9 bases line up with TRBD1. The J segment lost 2 bases and the V segment lost 0 bases, leaving 4 bases of the junction unmatched. Per the germline V gene, CDR1 is SQVTM and CDR2 is ANQGSEA. The CDR3 consists of 15 residues.

This clone was seen a single time. The chain uses TRBV6-5 and TRBJ1-5; 9 bases agree with TRBD1. This CDR3 contains 15 residues. J was trimmed by 2 bases and V by 6 bases; bases with no gene match: 5. Germline V lookup: CDR1 MNHEY, CDR2 SVGAGI. This chain's CDR3 is CASRYRDRGNQPQHF. CDR3 bases: TGTGCCAGCAGGTACCGGGACAGGGGCAATCAGCCCCAGCATTTT.

V usage is TRBV5-1 and J usage is TRBJ1-2, with a tentative D call TRBD1 (5 bases). This CDR3 has 16 residues. Trimming stripped 2 bases from V and 1 base from J, with 15 bases between. Germline assignment: CDR1 SGHRS and CDR2 YFSETQ. Here the CDR3 DNA reads TGCGCCAGCAGCTTAGGATCGACAGCCGGTAACTATGGCTACACCTTC. Its translation is CASSLGSTAGNYGYTF.